This TCR beta chain originates from a study of T cell responses to AZD1222 COVID-19 vaccine. Study-level points and caveats: Dominant at 160-218 and 743-854, vaccine-associated CD4 TCRs also spanned spike. Most donors were white British, females outnumbered males, and clonal diversity was possibly underestimated.

TCRdb's copy holds only in-frame clones and misses some; the assay was immunoSEQ multiplex PCR. The sample contains over 150,000 clones, over 85% of which appear only once. About this clone: As yet, its antigen is unknown.

The CDR3 loop spans 15 amino acids. Trimming pared 7 bases from V and 8 bases from J, leaving 18 bases between. Germline lookup yields CDR1 MNHEY and CDR2 SVGAGI. Sequencing used peripheral blood, obtained 28 days after the second dose of the MenACWY control vaccine. This clonotype was sampled from an adult who received the MenACWY meningococcal vaccine as a control. The rearrangement uses TRBV6-5 and TRBJ1-6; D is unclear. The CDR3 nucleotides read TGTGCCAGCACCCAGAGCCCTATAAGTGATTCACCCCTCCACTTT. Its translation: CASTQSPISDSPLHF.